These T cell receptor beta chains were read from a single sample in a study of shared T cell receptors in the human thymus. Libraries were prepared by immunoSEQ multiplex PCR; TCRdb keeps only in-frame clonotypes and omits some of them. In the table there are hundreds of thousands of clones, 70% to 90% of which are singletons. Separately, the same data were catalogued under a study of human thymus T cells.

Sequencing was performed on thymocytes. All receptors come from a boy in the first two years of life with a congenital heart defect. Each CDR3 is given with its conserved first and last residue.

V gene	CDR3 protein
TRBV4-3	CASSQEGIAGVREQFF
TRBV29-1	CSVEACAGGNSEAFF
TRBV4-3	CASSSGGGTGDEQYF
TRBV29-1	CSVDGGPLIWFF
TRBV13	CASSFQRETSYEQYF
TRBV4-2	CASSQEAGVVETQYF
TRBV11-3	CASRPRAGEKQFF
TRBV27	CASSPTSGAFGTGELFF
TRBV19	CASSIRGGKSYEQYF
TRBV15	CATSRPRDSGEKLFF
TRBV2	CASSVVTGSATNEKLFF
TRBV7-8	CASSLTSGSVYEQYF
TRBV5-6	CASSRDRGTEAFF
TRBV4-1	CASSHPGGRETDTQYF
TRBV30	CAWSEGLAGGADTQYF
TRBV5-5	CASSLRQGGYEQYF
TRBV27	CASSPAFARGYEQYF
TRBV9	CASSPMQTDTQYF
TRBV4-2	CASTIRPGHLYEQYF
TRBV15	CATSRAGNEQYF
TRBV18	CASSPSWQPHEQYF
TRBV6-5	CASSGPSGETQYF
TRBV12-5	CASGLPEDYSDYNEQFF
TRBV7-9	CASSLRGTGTLTYNEQFF
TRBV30	CAWSFGGGGAINQPQHF